The present entry profiles one T cell receptor (beta chain) with its context. These data are taken from a study of PD-1 blockade in classical Hodgkin lymphoma. This table comes from immunoSEQ multiplex PCR, and its TCRdb copy is limited to in-frame clones, with some not included. There are around 93,000 clones in the sample; roughly 73% occur only once, and just under 9.5% lies in the top ten. The time point is: cycle 4 day 1 (C4D1), after 5 to 7 weeks of nivolumab. Every patient experienced relapse after autologous stem cell transplantation, and brentuximab vedotin exposure varied. The CDR3 spans 13 residues. CDR1 and CDR2 (germline): SGHAT, FQNNGV. Trimming removed 4 bases at V and 4 bases at J, with 8 bases between.

This specimen consisted of peripheral blood mononuclear cells (PBMCs), obtained before the fourth cycle of nivolumab. The chain is built from TRBV11-2 and TRBJ1-5, with D tentatively TRBD1 (6 bases). This receptor was taken from a human donor with classical Hodgkin lymphoma. CDR3 in DNA: TGTGCCAGCAGCTGGACAGCGAATCAGCCCCAGCATTTT. It codes for CASSWTANQPQHF.